This T cell receptor beta chain stems from a study of cytomegalovirus exposure and HLA in healthy donors. Study summary: The roughly 110 validation repertoires were produced on the same platform as the 670 or so repertoires of the first cohort. This was reported in a later analysis. The study, taken as a whole, reports: A few chains tied to CMV proved CMV antigen-specific in vitro. Some TCR beta chains (roughly 160 of them) were listed as cytomegalovirus-associated.

The V gene lost 3 bases and the J gene lost 3 bases, with 11 bases spanning the gap. The germline V gene has CDR1 MDHEN and CDR2 SYDVKM. This CDR3 comprises 14 residues. Separation from the roughly 600-subject first cohort characterized the roughly 110-subject validation cohort, to which the donors belonged. With respect to this clone: Its antigen is unidentified.

TCRdb keeps only in-frame clones here, not all; method: immunoSEQ multiplex PCR. The sample has some 120,000 clones, nearly 90% seen once; the top ten hold about 3%. V and J are TRBV28 and TRBJ1-1, with no clear D. The sequence was obtained from a young man in good health and CMV-seronegative. Sequenced: PBMCs. The CDR3 here is CASSFGIGYTEAFF. Written as DNA, the CDR3 is TGTGCCAGCAGTTTTGGTATCGGGTACACTGAAGCTTTCTTT. The full variable domain, its missing parts supplied by reference TRBV28 and TRBJ1-1, is DVKVTQSSRYLVKRTGEKVFLECVQDMDHENMFWYRQDPGLGLRLIYFSYDVKMKEKGDIPEGYSVSREKKERFSLILESASTNQTSMYLCASSFGIGYTEAFFGQGTRLTVV.